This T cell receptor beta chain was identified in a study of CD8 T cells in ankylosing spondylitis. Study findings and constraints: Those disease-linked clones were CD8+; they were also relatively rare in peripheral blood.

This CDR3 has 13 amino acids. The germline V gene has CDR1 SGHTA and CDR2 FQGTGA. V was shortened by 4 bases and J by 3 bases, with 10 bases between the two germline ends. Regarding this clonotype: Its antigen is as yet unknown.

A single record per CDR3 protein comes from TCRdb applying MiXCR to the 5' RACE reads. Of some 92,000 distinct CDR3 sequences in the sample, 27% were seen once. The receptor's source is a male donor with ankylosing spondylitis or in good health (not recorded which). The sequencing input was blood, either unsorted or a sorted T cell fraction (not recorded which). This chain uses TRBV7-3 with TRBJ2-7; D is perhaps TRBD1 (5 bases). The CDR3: CASSSSQGYEQYF. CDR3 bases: TGTGCCAGCAGCTCATCGCAGGGCTACGAGCAGTACTTC.